This T cell receptor (beta chain) was sequenced for a study of blood T cell repertoires in COVID-19. Produced via immunoSEQ multiplex PCR; TCRdb's table is partial and in-frame only. The table lists 150,000 to 200,000 clones, about 86% of them singletons, with approximately 18% in the top ten. From germline, CDR1 is SGHAT and CDR2 FQNNGV. V was cut by 0 bases and J by 5 bases, with 7 bases left in between. The CDR3 extends over 13 amino acids. The sequence derives from an elderly woman with acute or convalescent COVID-19. Specimen: peripheral blood. The V and J genes are TRBV11-2 and TRBJ2-5; D gene ambiguous. The CDR3 here is CASSLEGSETQYF. The CDR3 coding sequence is TGTGCCAGCAGCTTAGAGGGTAGCGAGACCCAGTACTTC.